These T cell receptor beta chains were read from a single sample in a study of cytomegalovirus exposure and HLA in healthy donors. Profiled with immunoSEQ multiplex PCR; TCRdb holds only in-frame clones, not every one. The data show 150,000 to 200,000 clones, over 75% seen once. Sequencing used PBMCs. These receptors were collected from a woman younger than 45 in good health and CMV-seronegative. CDR3s leave out the opening cysteine and the closing phenylalanine or tryptophan. Only some rows state a clone size, as once, few, many or a class for expanded clones.

v_call	clone_size	cdr3_aa
TRBV2	NA	ASTSGTGSSYEQY
TRBV27	once	ASSRVGQGWDEQF
TRBV19	few	ASSIPRDSNTEAF
TRBV7-2	NA	ASSRRPDQPQH
TRBV6-6	NA	ASSWGVDSPLH
TRBV5-1	few	ASSLDGGHYYNEQF
TRBV6-5	NA	ASRRDSQETQY
TRBV19	NA	ASSLLRAGDNTEAF
TRBV5-1	once	ASSRGEGDSYEQY
TRBV29-1	NA	SVTGTSSVQQF
TRBV6-1	NA	ASSEAHWYSNQPQH
TRBV7-9	once	SSALGGTEAF
TRBV27	NA	ASRINREMNTEAF
TRBV11-2	NA	ASSLMIVGTGGNEQF
TRBV19	NA	ASTETSASYEQY
TRBV18	NA	ASSPPNRANEKLF
TRBV1	NA	TSSRHAAGNNYGYT
TRBV27	NA	ASSPGGAGTEAF
TRBV10-1	NA	ASSESISGGWDEQF
TRBV5-4	few	ASSLLGATGELF
TRBV6-6	NA	ASSYEGQNTEAF
TRBV5-1	NA	ASSLASTNQETQY
TRBV19	NA	ASSIPPGGPEAF
TRBV10-3	NA	AISLQGNYNEQF
TRBV19	few	ASSSRKAGATYDEQF
TRBV19	few	ASSTDFRQY
TRBV10-3	few	AISEWEGETQY
TRBV9	NA	ASSVSGTGGLDEQY
TRBV30	few	AWREITGTGRQTQY
TRBV5-1	NA	ASSWTVSEANIQY
TRBV18	once	ASSHIGDEAF
TRBV6-1	NA	ASNRRGQGDIQY
TRBV11-2	NA	ASSPAGTGGDYGYT
TRBV6-6	few	ASSLTGEADTQY
TRBV30	NA	AWSVGLAGVTTDTQY
TRBV7-9	NA	ASSQQGVPREKLF
TRBV4-3	NA	ASSQEGSGQRYEQY
TRBV21-1	NA	ASSKWRGDRSYRTYGYT
TRBV18	NA	ASSPRVQAFSYEQY
TRBV5-8	NA	ASSLLRGHDQPQH
TRBV5-6	once	ASSVSGDTEAF
TRBV4-3	few	ASSQETDRGVNEKLF